The 30 T cell receptor beta chains given below trace back to one sample, sequenced in a study of shared clonotypes between healthy human individuals. Generated by immunoSEQ multiplex PCR, the TCRdb table keeps only in-frame clones and is missing some. This sample has some 100,000 clones, with more than 65% found just once. The specimen sequenced was memory CD8+ T cells sorted from blood. Subset defined: CD45RO+ cells pooled with CCR7-negative TemRA cells. The receptors come from a woman in her twenties or thirties in good health.

The chain employs TRBV10-1 and TRBJ1-4; D not certain. Per the germline V gene, CDR1 is WNHNN and CDR2 is SYGVQD (reference sequence). The CDR3 totals 14 residues. Trimming took 0 bases from V and 8 from J, leaving 10 bases between them. CDR3 nucleotide sequence: TGCGCCAGCAGTGAGTCGATCGAAAACGAAAAACTGTTTTTT. It translates to CASSESIENEKLFF.

At least ten counts were recorded for this clone. J is TRBJ2-2 and V is TRBV6-4; D possibly uses TRBD1 or TRBD2 (5 bases each). The CDR3 consists of 14 residues. Per germline, CDR1 MRHNA and CDR2 SNTAGT. Trimming left V 3 bases short and J 5 bases short, with 10 bases between. CDR3 residues: CASSEARETGELFF. The CDR3 DNA reads TGTGCCAGCAGTGAGGCCAGGGAGACCGGGGAGCTGTTTTTT.

The J gene is TRBJ1-5, the V gene TRBV5-8, with D uncertain. Germline V lookup: CDR1 SGHTS, CDR2 YDEGEE. Between the trimmed V and J ends, which lost 4 bases and 3 bases, there was a span of 2 bases. The CDR3 consists of 11 residues. The CDR3 DNA is TGTGCCAGCAGCCACAATCAGCCCCAGCATTTT. Protein sequence: CASSHNQPQHF.

The CDR3 loop is CASSPQFIAGAGYEQYF. The DNA for the CDR3 is TGCGCCAGCAGCCCCCAATTTATAGCGGGAGCGGGCTACGAGCAGTACTTC. The gene calls are TRBV4-1 and TRBJ2-7, with TRBD2 matching over 9 bases. The CDR3 sequence is 17 residues long. From germline, CDR1 is MGHRA and CDR2 YSYEKL. The V gene end was trimmed by 4 bases and the J gene end by 3 bases; junction bases not matched to a gene: 13.

The V gene is TRBV6-5, the J gene TRBJ2-7; no firm D call. The germline gives CDR1 MNHEY, CDR2 SVGAGI. This CDR3 is 13 amino acids long. The ends were cut back, 6 bases at V and 4 bases at J, with 13 bases in the middle. CDR3 loop: CASSSDSFYEQYF. CDR3 nucleotide sequence: TGTGCCAGCAGCTCAGACTCGTTTTACGAGCAGTACTTC.

The chain carries TRBV28 and TRBJ2-7; 12 nucleotides align to TRBD1. The CDR3 length is 14 residues. V dropped 6 bases and J dropped 6; count of bases not matched to a gene: 6. Germline CDR1 reads MDHEN; CDR2 reads SYDVKM. CDR3 nucleotides: TGTGCCAGCAGCCCGGGACAGGGGGCTAGCGAGCAGTACTTC. This gives the protein CASSPGQGASEQYF.

This chain joins TRBV28 and TRBJ2-7; D ambiguous. Looked up from germline, CDR1 is MDHEN and CDR2 is SYDVKM. This CDR3 contains 13 residues. Trimming removed 6 bases at V and 7 bases at J, with 16 bases between. The CDR3 region has the DNA TGTGCCAGCAGATTCCGGCCCCCCCGGGAGCAGTACTTC. It encodes CASRFRPPREQYF.

This clone was observed a handful of times. This could be a read error, since a much larger clone is one nucleotide away. This CDR3 is also generated by other DNA sequences in the sample. The gene calls are TRBV14 and TRBJ2-7; 10 bases align to TRBD2. V lost 1 base to trimming and J lost 1 base; unmatched junction nucleotides: 1. The CDR3 contains 15 residues. Germline CDR1 SGHDN, CDR2 FVKESK. CDR3 residues: CASSQGLAGSYEQYF. CDR3 nucleotides: TGTGCCAGCAGCCAAGGACTAGCGGGTTCCTACGAGCAGTACTTC. Together with reference TRBV14 and TRBJ2-7, the CDR3 gives the full variable domain: EAGVTQFPSHSVIEKGQTVTLRCDPISGHDNLYWYRRVMGKEIKFLLHFVKESKQDESGMPNNRFLAERTGGTYSTLKVQPAELEDSGVYFCASSQGLAGSYEQYFGPGTRLTVT.

This clone was observed a handful of times. The chain is built from TRBV28 and TRBJ2-3; no firm D call. This CDR3 contains 15 residues. Deletions cut 4 bases from V and 1 base from J, with 12 bases between. Germline values: CDR1 MDHEN, CDR2 SYDVKM. DNA for the CDR3: TGTGCCAGCAGTTCCCGACCTGACGGCACAGATACGCAGTATTTT. Translation gives CASSSRPDGTDTQYF.

The V gene is TRBV7-9, the J gene TRBJ1-2; 9 nucleotides align to TRBD1. CDR1 is SEHNR, CDR2 FQNEAQ, per germline (reference sequence). CDR3 length: 18 residues. V dropped 4 bases and J dropped 2; count of bases not matched to a gene: 14. The CDR3 DNA reads as TGTGCCAGCAGCTCGGGGCTCCGGACAGGGGCCCTAAACTATGGCTACACCTTC. This gives the protein CASSSGLRTGALNYGYTF.

The chain combines TRBV4-1 with TRBJ2-1, with 8 positions matching TRBD2. The CDR3 has 17 residues. V lost 0 bases, J lost 6 bases, and 10 bases stayed unmatched. CDR1 is MGHRA, CDR2 YSYEKL, per germline. CDR3 DNA sequence: TGCGCCAGCAGCCAAGATTCGTTGGGACTAGAATCCAATGAGCAGTTCTTC. This encodes CASSQDSLGLESNEQFF.

This sequence joins TRBV30 and TRBJ2-5, with D perhaps matching TRBD2 (5 bases). The CDR3 covers 14 residues. Germline V gene lookup returns CDR1 GTSNPN and CDR2 SVGIG (reference sequence). The V end was cut by 3 bases, the J end by 1 base, with 12 bases between. CDR3 sequence reads: CAWSGVGIQETQYF. The CDR3 DNA reads as TGTGCCTGGAGCGGCGTCGGGATCCAAGAGACCCAGTACTTC.

The V and J genes are TRBV19 and TRBJ2-7; 9 nucleotides match TRBD1. Unmatched junction bases numbered 2, after V lost 7 bases and J lost 4 bases. The CDR3 extends over 12 amino acids. CDR1 is LNHDA and CDR2 is SQIVND in the germline V gene (reference sequence). The CDR3 here is CASKDRGYEQYF. The DNA of the CDR3 is TGTGCCAGTAAGGACAGGGGATACGAGCAGTACTTC.

The gene calls are TRBV5-1 and TRBJ1-4, with D maybe TRBD1 (6 bases). From germline, CDR1 is SGHRS and CDR2 YFSETQ. Trimming pared 4 bases from V and 4 bases from J, leaving 20 bases between. The CDR3 is made up of 17 amino acids. CDR3 DNA sequence: TGCGCCAGCAGCCCGAGCGGACAGCTTACGGGTAATGAAAAACTGTTTTTT. Amino acid sequence: CASSPSGQLTGNEKLFF.

This rearrangement joins TRBV6-1 to TRBJ1-1; possible D gene TRBD1, 5 bases. Between the trimmed V and J ends, which lost 4 bases and 8 bases, there was a span of 8 bases. Germline CDR1 is MNHNS and CDR2 is SASEGT. The CDR3 totals 11 residues. The CDR3 DNA reads as TGTGCCAGCAGTGGTGGGGGGGAAGCTTTCTTT. Translated, it gives CASSGGGEAFF.

The V and J genes are TRBV4-1 and TRBJ1-4; TRBD1 might be the D (5 bases). The CDR3 has 14 residues. The V end lost 4 bases, the J end lost 4 bases, and 10 bases lay between the germline ends. Germline lookup yields CDR1 MGHRA and CDR2 YSYEKL. The CDR3 protein is CASSPTAFNEKLFF. The CDR3 DNA follows: TGCGCCAGCAGCCCGACAGCGTTTAATGAAAAACTGTTTTTT.

The chain couples TRBV7-8 to TRBJ1-3; D gene unclear. This CDR3 comprises 15 residues. Germline CDR1 reads SGHVS; CDR2 reads FQNEAQ. V dropped 1 base and J dropped 0 bases, with 7 bases sitting between them. The CDR3 loop is CASSLVRASGNTIYF. In DNA form, the CDR3 reads TGTGCCAGCAGCTTAGTTCGGGCCTCTGGAAACACCATATATTTT.

The V gene is TRBV7-3, the J gene TRBJ2-1; D is possibly TRBD1 or TRBD2 (5 bases each). Germline CDR1 is SGHTA and CDR2 is FQGTGA. Trimming pared 5 bases from V and 0 bases from J, leaving 17 bases between. The CDR3 consists of 17 residues. The CDR3 nucleotides read TGTGCCAGCAGCCGCTCCTCGGGGCCGAGCTCCTACAATGAGCAGTTCTTC. Encoded protein: CASSRSSGPSSYNEQFF.

The genes are TRBV13 and TRBJ2-5; no definite D call. CDR3 length: 16 residues. In germline, CDR1 is PRHDT, CDR2 FYEKMQ (reference sequence). With 2 bases removed from V and 2 bases from J, the gap between germline ends came to 15 bases. The CDR3 nucleotides are TGTGCCAGCAGCTTAAGGTTTGGGCTATCGCAAGAGACCCAGTACTTC. Protein sequence: CASSLRFGLSQETQYF.

This rearrangement joins TRBV6-4 to TRBJ2-7, with 7 positions matching TRBD1. Losses at the gene ends were 7 bases for V and 3 bases for J; bases not matched to a gene: 9. Germline CDR1 and CDR2: MRHNA and SNTAGT. The length of the CDR3 is 14 residues. CDR3 in amino acids: CASTDRATDYEQYF. The CDR3 nucleotides read TGTGCCAGCACCGACAGGGCGACGGACTACGAGCAGTACTTC.

This chain uses TRBV10-3 with TRBJ2-1; perhaps TRBD1 as D (5 bases). This CDR3 has 13 amino acids. V shed 8 bases and J shed 6 bases, with 14 bases lying between them. Per germline, CDR1 ENHRY and CDR2 SYGVKD. The CDR3 sequence is CAIWQGPSNEQFF. The CDR3 nucleotides read TGTGCCATCTGGCAGGGTCCCTCCAATGAGCAGTTCTTC.

This clone was detected a few times. This chain links TRBV6-5 with TRBJ2-2, with TRBD2 matching over 7 bases. Germline-derived CDR1 and CDR2 are MNHEY and SVGAGI. The CDR3 runs to 16 residues. The J segment lost 2 bases and the V segment lost 4 bases, leaving 7 bases of the junction unmatched. The CDR3 reads CASSLGLAVNTGELFF. The DNA of the CDR3 is TGTGCCAGCAGTTTAGGGCTAGCGGTAAACACCGGGGAGCTGTTTTTT.

The V gene is TRBV25-1, the J gene TRBJ1-5; possible D gene TRBD1, 6 bases. Trimming cost V 8 bases and J 2 bases, with 16 bases left between them. The germline V gene encodes CDR1 MGHDK and CDR2 SYGVNS. The CDR3 is 15 residues long. The CDR3 protein is CASLGAGDGNQPQHF. Written as DNA, the CDR3 is TGTGCCAGCTTGGGGGCAGGGGATGGCAATCAGCCCCAGCATTTT.

The chain employs TRBV10-3 and TRBJ2-7; 7 bases are a match to TRBD2. The V and J ends lost 6 bases and 4 bases, in that order; junction bases with no gene match: 12. Germline V gene data show CDR1 as ENHRY and CDR2 as SYGVKD. This CDR3 region has 15 residues. The CDR3 coding sequence is TGTGCCATCAGGGGGGAGGAGCGGGACTTTTACGAGCAGTACTTC. It codes for CAIRGEERDFYEQYF.

The V and J genes are TRBV2 and TRBJ1-2; TRBD1 matches at 7 bases. This CDR3 region has 13 residues. Germline values: CDR1 SNHLY, CDR2 FYNNEI. Trimming took 7 bases from V and 3 from J; bases not matched to a gene: 5. The CDR3 nucleotides are TGTGCCAGCAACCGGGACAGCTACTATGGCTACACCTTC. Amino acid sequence: CASNRDSYYGYTF.

The gene calls are TRBV6-5 and TRBJ1-1; no clear D. V lost 2 bases, J lost 5 bases, and 9 bases lay in between. The germline V gene has CDR1 MNHEY and CDR2 SVGAGI. This CDR3 has 13 amino acids. The CDR3 region has the DNA TGTGCCAGCAGTTACAGGACCGGGACTGAAGCTTTCTTT. Its protein product is CASSYRTGTEAFF.

The chain carries TRBV15 and TRBJ2-7, with D possibly TRBD2 on 6 matching bases. The germline V and J ends were trimmed by 8 bases and 4 bases, with 15 bases remaining between them. The germline V gene has CDR1 LNHNV and CDR2 YYDKDF (reference sequence). CDR3 size: 13 residues. The CDR3 spells CATGGADVYEQYF. For the CDR3, the DNA is TGTGCCACCGGAGGGGCCGACGTTTACGAGCAGTACTTC.

This clone was seen ten or more times. The chain employs TRBV28 and TRBJ1-4; D not certain. V lost 2 bases, J lost 0 bases, and 19 bases lay in between. The CDR3 has 19 residues. CDR1 and CDR2 (germline): MDHEN, SYDVKM. CDR3 in DNA: TGTGCCAGCAGTTTAGTGGCCAGTTGGTTGGAGACAACTAATGAAAAACTGTTTTTT. Translation gives CASSLVASWLETTNEKLFF.

The chain carries TRBV9 and TRBJ2-1; D ambiguous. V lost 4 bases to trimming and J lost 0 bases, with 8 bases between them. The CDR3 has 14 amino acids. Germline V gene data show CDR1 as SGDLS and CDR2 as YYNGEE. DNA for the CDR3: TGTGCCAGCAGCCACCCCGGCTCCTACAATGAGCAGTTCTTC. It is translated as CASSHPGSYNEQFF. Full variable domain (remainder filled in from reference TRBV9 and TRBJ2-1): DSGVTQTPKHLITATGQRVTLRCSPRSGDLSVYWYQQSLDQGLQFLIQYYNGEERAKGNILERFSAQQFPDLHSELNLSSLELGDSALYFCASSHPGSYNEQFFGPGTRLTVL.

Worth noting for this clone: Just one base apart from a much larger clone, this may be a read error. This specimen includes other DNA sequences encoding the same CDR3. The chain combines TRBV9 with TRBJ2-3, with D possibly called TRBD1 or TRBD2 (5 bases each). Germline loops: CDR1 SGDLS, CDR2 YYNGEE. With 0 bases removed from V and 4 bases from J, the gap between germline ends came to 9 bases. The CDR3 consists of 14 residues. CDR3 nucleotide sequence: TGTGCCAGCAGCGTAGGGGGCGGGTCAGATACGCAGTATTTT. Translating it yields CASSVGGGSDTQYF.